These 23 T cell receptor beta chains originate from one sample sequenced in a study of tissue T cells after allogeneic stem cell transplantation. Measured with immunoSEQ multiplex PCR; TCRdb has only the in-frame clones, and not every one. The sample lists tens of thousands of clones, 72% seen once, with roughly 0.61% in the top ten. The sequencing input was spleen. The receptors were gathered from a female BALB/c mouse in good health. For this mouse line, the MHC haplotype is H2-d.

This clone has only one observation. Any gene name here is a mouse gene name. Read coverage stops 1 residue before the CDR3 terminus; the germline J gene supplies the remainder. The rearrangement uses TRBV2 and TRBJ2-4; D possibly corresponds to TRBD2 (6 bases). With 1 base removed from V and 1 base from J, the gap between germline ends came to 6 bases. The CDR3 is 14 amino acids. Germline CDR1 reads LGHNA; CDR2 reads YSYQKL. CDR3 loop: CASSQAGGQNTLYF. The CDR3 bases that were read are TGTGCCAGCAGCCAAGCTGGGGGTCAAAACACCTTGTAC.

Only one count was recorded for this clone. Gene names are the mouse ones. The read ends 1 residue before the CDR3 terminus; that terminus is restored from the germline J gene. This chain links TRBV13-2 with TRBJ1-4; no reliable D call. Trimming shortened V by 0 bases and J by 0 bases, and 6 bases separated the two germline ends. Germline-derived CDR1 and CDR2 are NNHNN and SYGAGS (reference sequence). This CDR3 region has 15 residues. CDR3 bases read: TGTGCCAGCGGTGATGACATAATTTCCAACGAAAGATTATTT. Its protein is CASGDDIISNERLF. From start to end, the CDR3 is CASGDDIISNERLFF.

This clone was observed a single time. The genes and germline here are from mouse. From the germline J gene comes the end of the CDR3, since the read stops 1 residue before it. The V gene is TRBV13-2, the J gene TRBJ1-4; maybe TRBD1 (5 bases). Between the trimmed V and J ends, which lost 0 bases and 2 bases, there was a span of 11 bases. Per germline, CDR1 NNHNN and CDR2 SYGAGS (reference sequence). The CDR3 consists of 16 residues. This CDR3 reads CASGDAGQKSNERLFF. Partial CDR3 DNA: TGTGCCAGCGGTGATGCGGGGCAAAAATCCAACGAAAGATTATTT.

To note about this clone: Each gene name is a mouse one. Sequencing ends 1 residue short of the CDR3 end; the germline J gene provides the rest. The V call is TRBV4, the J call TRBJ1-4; the D is unclear. The CDR3 covers 12 residues. The germline V gene has CDR1 LGHDT and CDR2 YNNKQL (reference sequence). The germline V and J ends were trimmed by 3 bases and 6 bases, with 5 bases remaining between them. The covered CDR3 bases are TGTGCCAGCAGCTATGGCCACGAAAGATTATTT. It translates to CASSYGHERLF. The full CDR3 is CASSYGHERLFF.

Regarding this clone: Genes and germline are mouse. The read finishes 1 residue shy of the CDR3 end, and the germline J gene is used to complete it. The gene calls are TRBV13-3 and TRBJ2-5, with a weak D call TRBD2 (7 bases). V dropped 4 bases and J dropped 1 base, with 10 bases sitting between them. CDR3 length equals 14 residues. CDR1 is NNHDY and CDR2 is SYVADS in the germline V gene. CDR3 DNA, as far as it was read: TGTGCCAGCAGTTCTGGGGGCCACCAAGACACCCAGTAC. Its translation: CASSSGGHQDTQY. The entire CDR3 is CASSSGGHQDTQYF.

This clone was seen more than once but under ten times. Gene names denote mouse genes. CDR3 DNA (partial): TGTGCCAGCAGTGGACAGAAAAACTCCGACTACACC. Protein product: CASSGQKNSDYT. The CDR3 reads in full as CASSGQKNSDYTF. The chain has TRBV13-3 and TRBJ1-2; D is possibly TRBD1 (5 bases). The read comes to an end 1 residue before the CDR3 does, leaving the germline J gene to fill in the end. V shed 3 bases and J shed 1 base, with 7 bases lying between them. Germline-derived CDR1 and CDR2 are NNHDY and SYVADS. This CDR3 contains 13 residues.

Worth noting for this clone: Genes and germline come from the mouse. The CDR3 is cut off 1 residue early in the read; its end comes from the germline J gene. The chain has TRBV20 and TRBJ1-4; TRBD1 matches at 7 bases. The J segment lost 4 bases and the V segment lost 0 bases, leaving 2 bases of the junction unmatched. Looked up from germline, CDR1 is GFQATS and CDR2 is STVNSAI. The CDR3 loop spans 14 amino acids. The CDR3 is CGARDGTDNERLFF. CDR3 DNA (partial): TGTGGTGCTAGGGATGGGACAGACAACGAAAGATTATTT. The full variable domain, in which reference TRBV20 and TRBJ1-4 provide the parts outside the CDR3, is GALVYQYPRRTICKSGTSMRMECQAVGFQATSVAWYRQSPQKTFELIALSTVNSAIKYEQNFTQEKFPISHPNLSFSSMTVLNAYLEDRGLYLCGARDGTDNERLFFGHGTKLSVL.

A word on this clone: Gene names follow the mouse nomenclature. The read ends 1 residue early relative to the CDR3; the germline J gene fills the gap. The chain carries TRBV19 and TRBJ2-4, with D maybe TRBD2 (6 bases). The CDR3 is 16 amino acids. Trimming cost V 1 base and J 2 bases, with 14 bases left between them. Germline V CDR1 and CDR2: FNHDT, SITEND (reference sequence). CDR3 protein: CASSIPGAVHQNTLYF. The covered CDR3 bases are TGTGCCAGCAGTATACCTGGGGCGGTCCATCAAAACACCTTGTAC.

A note on this clone: Genes and germline come from the mouse. The missing CDR3 end, 1 residue past where the read stops, is filled in from the germline J gene. The rearrangement links TRBV13-1 to TRBJ2-1, with 9 bases aligning to TRBD2. V trimming: 3 bases; J trimming: 1 base; junction bases outside the gene matches: 5. CDR3 length: 16 amino acids. Germline assignment: CDR1 NSHNY and CDR2 SYGAGN. The chain's CDR3 is CASSAAGGGNYAEQFF. The sequenced part of the CDR3 DNA is TGTGCCAGCAGTGCCGCTGGGGGGGGGAACTATGCTGAGCAGTTC.

Turning to this clone: Gene names are the mouse ones. The read terminates 1 residue ahead of where the CDR3 ends, so the germline J gene completes it. The same CDR3 also results from other DNA sequences found in this sample. The chain recombines TRBV29 with TRBJ2-3; TRBD2 aligns across 9 bases. This CDR3 is 17 amino acids long. Trimming at V came to 0 bases and at J to 0 bases, leaving 4 bases not matched to a gene. Germline assignment: CDR1 MSHET and CDR2 SYDVDS. Incomplete CDR3 DNA: TGTGCTAGCAGTTTATCGCTGGGGGGGTCTAGTGCAGAAACGCTGTAT. Translating it yields CASSLSLGGSSAETLY. The entire CDR3 sequence reads CASSLSLGGSSAETLYF.

With regard to this clone: Gene labels here are mouse ones. The read terminates 1 residue before the CDR3 end, so the remaining end is supplied by the germline J gene. The chain is built from TRBV13-2 and TRBJ2-4, with D possibly being TRBD1 (6 bases). The V end was cut by 2 bases, the J end by 2 bases, with 12 bases between. The germline V gene encodes CDR1 NNHNN and CDR2 SYGAGS (reference sequence). CDR3 length equals 15 residues. Partial CDR3 DNA: TGTGCCAGCGGTGAAGGACAGAGCCATCAAAACACCTTGTAC. Protein: CASGEGQSHQNTLY. The full CDR3 protein reads CASGEGQSHQNTLYF.

As concerns this clone: Gene names denote mouse genes. The read ends 1 residue early relative to the CDR3; the germline J gene fills the gap. V and J are TRBV5 and TRBJ2-3; 10 nucleotides match TRBD2. After removal of 0 bases from V and 0 bases from J, the junction contained 3 bases not matched to a gene. CDR1 is LGHNA, CDR2 YNLKQL, per germline (reference sequence). The CDR3 runs 17 residues. The covered CDR3 bases are TGTGCCAGCAGCCAAGAAGCTGGGGGGGCTAGTGCAGAAACGCTGTAT. It translates to CASSQEAGGASAETLY. The complete CDR3 sequence is CASSQEAGGASAETLYF.

A note on this clone: The listed genes are named as in mouse. The read halts 1 residue ahead of the CDR3 end, with the missing end drawn from the germline J gene. The chain employs TRBV29 and TRBJ1-2; TRBD1 agrees at 9 bases. CDR1 and CDR2 (germline): MSHET, SYDVDS. Losses at the gene ends were 5 bases for V and 2 bases for J; bases not matched to a gene: 3. The CDR3 is 14 amino acids. The CDR3 loop reads CASSTGTGNSDYTF. Incomplete CDR3 DNA: TGTGCTAGCAGTACCGGGACAGGGAACTCCGACTACACC. The full variable domain, its missing parts supplied by reference TRBV29 and TRBJ1-2, is DMKVTQMPRYLIKRMGENVLLECGQDMSHETMYWYRQDPGLGLQLIYISYDVDSNSEGDIPKGYRVSRKKREHFSLILDSAKTNQTSVYFCASSTGTGNSDYTFGSGTRLLVI.

This clone appeared once. Genes here carry mouse names. The read halts 1 residue ahead of the CDR3 end, with the missing end drawn from the germline J gene. V and J are TRBV1 and TRBJ2-5, with D tentatively TRBD1 (5 bases). V was pared by 5 bases and J by 5 bases, with 8 bases between. Germline values: CDR1 NSQYPW, CDR2 LRSPGD (reference sequence). CDR3 length equals 12 residues. CDR3 bases read: TGCACCTGCAGTCCTCAGGGAGACACCCAGTAC. It is translated as CTCSPQGDTQY. In full, the CDR3 reads CTCSPQGDTQYF.

As for this clone: Gene names and germline refer to mouse. The CDR3 goes on 1 residue after the read ends, and that part is filled in from the germline J gene. The J gene is TRBJ1-1, the V gene TRBV13-1, with D possibly TRBD1 on 6 matching bases. V gave up 5 bases and J gave up 1 base, with 9 bases separating them. Per the germline V gene, CDR1 is NSHNY and CDR2 is SYGAGN. The CDR3 sequence is 13 residues long. Here the CDR3 reads CASSLRGNTEVFF. The sequenced part of the CDR3 DNA is TGTGCCAGCAGCCTCAGGGGAAACACAGAAGTCTTC.

This clone appeared a few times. Genes and germline come from the mouse. Coverage ceases 1 residue before the CDR3 finishes, and the germline J gene fills in the end. The V and J genes are TRBV2 and TRBJ2-1, with D maybe TRBD1 (6 bases). V was pared by 1 base and J by 7 bases, with 14 bases between. This CDR3 contains 15 residues. From germline, CDR1 is LGHNA and CDR2 YSYQKL. The chain's CDR3 is CASSQGRGERAEQFF. CDR3 DNA, as far as it was read: TGTGCCAGCAGCCAAGGCAGGGGAGAAAGGGCTGAGCAGTTC.

With regard to this clone: Gene and germline names: mouse. The read falls 1 residue short of the CDR3 end, and the missing part is taken from the germline J gene. This rearrangement joins TRBV24 to TRBJ2-3; no firm D call. CDR1 is KGHTA and CDR2 is FRNEEI in the germline V gene. V gave up 2 bases and J gave up 0 bases, with 0 bases separating them. The CDR3 runs to 12 residues. The CDR3 protein is CASSLSAETLYF. CDR3 DNA (partial): TGTGCCAGCAGTCTGAGTGCAGAAACGCTGTAT.

Concerning this clone: All gene names here are mouse names. The sequenced fragment ends 1 residue before the CDR3 boundary, so the rest is inferred from the germline J gene. The rearrangement links TRBV29 to TRBJ1-1; D is perhaps TRBD1 (6 bases). Trimming removed 5 bases from V and 0 bases from J, with 10 bases in between. Germline V gene sequence: CDR1 MSHET, CDR2 SYDVDS. The CDR3 is 14 amino acids. The DNA read from the CDR3 is TGTGCTAGCAGTAAGGGACAAGCAAACACAGAAGTCTTC. This translates into CASSKGQANTEVF. The whole CDR3 sequence reads CASSKGQANTEVFF.

For this clone: Genes and germline are mouse. CDR3 sequence reads: CASSWGGGEQYF. CDR3 DNA, as far as it was read: TGTGCTAGCAGTTGGGGGGGAGGGGAACAGTAC. This chain connects TRBV29 to TRBJ2-7; 7 bases match TRBD2. Read sequence stops 1 residue before the CDR3 end, and the germline J gene provides the missing end. The length of the CDR3 is 12 residues. Germline lookup yields CDR1 MSHET and CDR2 SYDVDS. The junction had 4 bases not matched to a gene; V was cut back by 4 bases and J by 7 bases.

In regard to this clone: The gene symbols are mouse symbols. The CDR3 extends 1 residue past the end of the read, so its final part is completed from the germline J gene. Other DNA variants within this sample encode the same CDR3. The V call is TRBV14, the J call TRBJ2-5; D is possibly TRBD1 (6 bases). Germline loops: CDR1 SGHDT, CDR2 FRDEAV. V was clipped by 2 bases and J by 0 bases, with 7 bases between them. The CDR3 spans 14 residues. The CDR3 DNA, read in part, is TGTGCCAGCAGTTTAGGGGGTAACCAAGACACCCAGTAC. It encodes CASSLGGNQDTQY. The CDR3, in full, reads CASSLGGNQDTQYF.

Regarding this clone: Mouse names are used for the genes. The CDR3 is cut off 1 residue early in the read; its end comes from the germline J gene. V gene TRBV1 combines with J gene TRBJ1-4; the match to TRBD1 covers 10 bases. This CDR3 spans 14 amino acids. J was trimmed by 7 bases and V by 6 bases; bases with no gene match: 5. CDR1 is NSQYPW and CDR2 is LRSPGD in the germline V gene (reference sequence). The CDR3 sequence is CTCRGQGDRERLFF. CDR3 bases read: TGCACCTGCAGAGGACAGGGGGATCGCGAAAGATTATTT. The entire variable domain, with the rest obtained from reference TRBV1 and TRBJ1-4, is as follows: VTLLEQNPRWRLVPRGQAVNLRCILKNSQYPWMSWYQQDLQKQLQWLFTLRSPGDKEVKSLPGADYLATRVTDTELRLQVANMSQGRTLYCTCRGQGDRERLFFGHGTKLSVL.

As to this clone: Gene and germline names: mouse. The CDR3 extends 1 residue past the end of the read, so its final part is completed from the germline J gene. The chain carries TRBV4 and TRBJ2-4; D assignment may be TRBD1 or TRBD2 (5 bases each). The CDR3 has 13 residues. Trimming stripped 4 bases from V and 3 bases from J, with 8 bases between. CDR1 is LGHDT, CDR2 YNNKQL, per germline (reference sequence). CDR3: CASSWDRQNTLYF. CDR3 DNA, as far as it was read: TGTGCCAGCAGCTGGGACCGACAAAACACCTTGTAC.

For this clone: Each gene name is a mouse one. Read sequence stops 1 residue before the CDR3 end, and the germline J gene provides the missing end. This rearrangement joins TRBV13-2 to TRBJ2-1; D is tentatively TRBD1 or TRBD2 (5 bases each). CDR3 length: 14 residues. Trimming left V 0 bases short and J 7 bases short, with 11 bases between. CDR1 NNHNN and CDR2 SYGAGS come from the germline V gene (reference sequence). The CDR3 spells CASGDEGWGAEQFF. The DNA read from the CDR3 is TGTGCCAGCGGTGATGAGGGGTGGGGCGCTGAGCAGTTC.